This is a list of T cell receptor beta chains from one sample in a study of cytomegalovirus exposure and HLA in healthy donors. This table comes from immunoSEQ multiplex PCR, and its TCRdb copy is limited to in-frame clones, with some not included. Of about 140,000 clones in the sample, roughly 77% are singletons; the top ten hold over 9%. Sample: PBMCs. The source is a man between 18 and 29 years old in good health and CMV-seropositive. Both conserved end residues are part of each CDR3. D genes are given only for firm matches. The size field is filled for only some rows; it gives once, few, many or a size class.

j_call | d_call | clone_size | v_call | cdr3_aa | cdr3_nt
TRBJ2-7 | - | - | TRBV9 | CASSGTRIEQYF | TGTGCCAGCAGCGGTACTAGAATAGAGCAGTACTTC
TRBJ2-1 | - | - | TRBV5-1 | CASSLGLGEGSYNEQFF | TGCGCCAGCAGCTTGGGACTAGGGGAAGGCTCCTACAATGAGCAGTTCTTC
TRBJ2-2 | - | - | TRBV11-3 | CASSDRRRGTGELFF | TGTGCCAGCAGCGATCGGCGGAGAGGGACCGGGGAGCTGTTTTTT
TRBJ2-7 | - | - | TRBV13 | CASSLAPQEQYF | TGTGCCAGCAGCTTAGCCCCCCAGGAGCAGTACTTC
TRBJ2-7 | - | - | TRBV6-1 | CARGGGRVTYEQYF | TGTGCCAGGGGGGGAGGTAGGGTGACCTACGAGCAGTACTTC
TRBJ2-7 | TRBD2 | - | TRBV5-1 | CASRVGGGVDEQYF | TGCGCCAGCAGGGTTGGGGGGGGAGTTGACGAGCAGTACTTC
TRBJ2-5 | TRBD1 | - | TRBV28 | CASSLGAGGHQETQYF | TGTGCCAGCAGTTTAGGGGCAGGGGGCCACCAAGAGACCCAGTACTTC
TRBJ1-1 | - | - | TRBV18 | CASSPAPSGKWYAEAFF | TGTGCCAGCTCACCAGCCCCCTCAGGGAAGTGGTACGCTGAAGCTTTCTTT
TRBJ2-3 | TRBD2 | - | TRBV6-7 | CASSYSSRGGDTQYF | TGTGCCAGCAGTTACTCGTCTCGGGGAGGGGATACGCAGTATTTT
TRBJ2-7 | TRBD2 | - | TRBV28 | CASSTGLAGGPHEQYF | TGTGCCAGCAGCACGGGACTAGCGGGAGGGCCCCACGAGCAGTACTTC
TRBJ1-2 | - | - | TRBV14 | CASSQRRANYGYTF | TGTGCCAGCAGCCAGAGGAGAGCTAACTATGGCTACACCTTC
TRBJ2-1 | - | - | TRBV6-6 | CASSQGLAGNEQFF | TGTGCCAGCAGCCAAGGGCTAGCAGGCAATGAGCAGTTCTTC
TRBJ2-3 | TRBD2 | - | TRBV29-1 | CSVVTSGGADTQYF | TGCAGCGTCGTAACTAGCGGGGGAGCAGATACGCAGTATTTT
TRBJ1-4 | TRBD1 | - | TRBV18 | CASSSTGTRNEKLFF | TGTGCCAGCTCGTCGACAGGGACGAGAAATGAAAAACTGTTTTTT
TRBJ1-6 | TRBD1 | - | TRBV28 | CASSLFGQGANSPLHF | TGTGCCAGCAGTTTATTCGGGCAGGGGGCGAATTCACCCCTCCACTTT
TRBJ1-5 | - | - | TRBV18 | CASSTRDQPQHF | TGTGCCAGCTCAACGAGAGATCAGCCCCAGCATTTT
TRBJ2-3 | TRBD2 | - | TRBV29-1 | CSVAGVFTDTQYF | TGCAGCGTAGCGGGAGTTTTTACAGATACGCAGTATTTT
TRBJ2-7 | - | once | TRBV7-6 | CASSLDIAEQYF | TGTGCCAGCAGCTTAGACATAGCGGAGCAGTACTTC
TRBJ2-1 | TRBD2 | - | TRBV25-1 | CASSEWAGGNNEQFF | TGTGCCAGCAGTGAATGGGCGGGAGGGAACAATGAGCAGTTCTTC
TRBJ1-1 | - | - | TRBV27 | CASSPQQRLNTEAFF | TGTGCCAGCAGTCCCCAGCAGCGGTTGAACACTGAAGCTTTCTTT
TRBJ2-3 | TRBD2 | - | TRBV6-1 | CASSPRAGGPDTQYF | TGTGCCAGCAGCCCCCGTGCGGGAGGGCCGGATACGCAGTATTTT
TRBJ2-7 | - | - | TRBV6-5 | CASSLTRLGEQYF | TGTGCCAGCAGTTTGACTAGACTGGGTGAGCAGTACTTC
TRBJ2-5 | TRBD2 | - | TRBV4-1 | CASNQTKEAGGRGTQYF | TGCGCCAGCAACCAGACCAAAGAAGCGGGAGGGCGGGGGACCCAGTACTTC
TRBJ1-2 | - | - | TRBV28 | CASSLYGSAYGYTF | TGTGCCAGCAGTTTATACGGGTCCGCCTATGGCTACACCTTC
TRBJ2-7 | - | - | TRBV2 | CASSETRLLYEQYF | TGTGCCAGCAGTGAAACGAGACTCCTGTACGAGCAGTACTTC
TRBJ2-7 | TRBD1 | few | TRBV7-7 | CASSPGTGSYEQYF | TGTGCTAGCAGCCCAGGGACAGGGTCCTACGAGCAGTACTTC
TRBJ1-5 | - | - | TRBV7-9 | CASSTDETPQHF | TGTGCCAGCAGCACAGACGAGACGCCCCAGCATTTT
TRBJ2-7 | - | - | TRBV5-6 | CASSMRQRNIYEQYF | TGTGCCAGCAGCATGCGGCAGCGGAATATCTACGAGCAGTACTTC
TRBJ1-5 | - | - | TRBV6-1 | CASSVSPRGNQPQHF | TGTGCCAGCAGTGTTTCTCCCCGGGGAAATCAGCCCCAGCATTTT
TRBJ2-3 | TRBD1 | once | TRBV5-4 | CASGIQGAFTDTQYF | TGTGCCAGCGGGATACAGGGGGCCTTCACAGATACGCAGTATTTT
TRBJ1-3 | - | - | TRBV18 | CASSPRSAGNTIYF | TGTGCCAGCTCACCACGTTCGGCTGGAAACACCATATATTTT
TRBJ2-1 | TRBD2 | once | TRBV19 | CASSGPAGAPNNEQFF | TGTGCCAGTAGTGGCCCTGCGGGAGCTCCCAACAATGAGCAGTTCTTC
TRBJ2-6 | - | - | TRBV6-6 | CASMGLPGANVLTF | TGTGCCAGCATGGGGCTCCCTGGGGCCAACGTCCTGACTTTC
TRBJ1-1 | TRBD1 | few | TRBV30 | CAWSGTGQAFF | TGTGCCTGGAGTGGGACAGGCCAAGCTTTCTTT
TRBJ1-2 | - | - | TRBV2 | CASSADSPYGYTF | TGTGCCAGCAGCGCAGACAGTCCCTATGGCTACACCTTC
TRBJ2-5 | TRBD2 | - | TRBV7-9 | CASSHLAGVQETQYF | TGTGCCAGCAGCCATCTAGCGGGGGTTCAAGAGACCCAGTACTTC
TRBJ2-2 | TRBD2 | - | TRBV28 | CASSLSGEGGGELFF | TGTGCCAGCAGTTTGTCGGGGGAGGGAGGCGGGGAGCTGTTTTTT
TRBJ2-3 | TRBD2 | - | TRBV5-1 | CASSEGLAGVYRTDTQYF | TGCGCCAGCAGCGAGGGACTAGCGGGAGTATATAGAACAGATACGCAGTATTTT
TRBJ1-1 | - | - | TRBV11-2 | CASSLGRGAFF | TGTGCCAGCAGCTTGGGGAGAGGAGCTTTCTTT
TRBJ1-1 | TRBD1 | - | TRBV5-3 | CARSLGFSGAGGTEAFF | TGTGCCAGAAGCTTGGGGTTCTCAGGGGCAGGGGGCACTGAAGCTTTCTTT
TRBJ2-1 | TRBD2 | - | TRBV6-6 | CASRPGLANEQFF | TGTGCCAGCAGACCAGGACTAGCCAATGAGCAGTTCTTC
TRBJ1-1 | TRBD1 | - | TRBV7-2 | CASSLGTGLMNTEAFF | TGTGCCAGCAGCTTAGGGACAGGGCTCATGAACACTGAAGCTTTCTTT
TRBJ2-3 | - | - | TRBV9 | CASSLGLLNTDTQYF | TGTGCCAGCAGCCTGGGACTGCTCAACACAGATACGCAGTATTTT
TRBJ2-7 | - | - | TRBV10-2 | CASSEQGLGPTKQYF | TGCGCCAGCAGTGAGCAGGGGCTGGGACCTACGAAGCAGTACTTC
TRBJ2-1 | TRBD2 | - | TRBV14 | CASSRPGWLADNEQFF | TGTGCCAGCAGCCGACCTGGATGGCTAGCGGACAATGAGCAGTTCTTC
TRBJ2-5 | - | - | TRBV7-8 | CASSRGRAQETQYF | TGTGCCAGCAGCCGAGGCAGGGCCCAAGAGACCCAGTACTTC
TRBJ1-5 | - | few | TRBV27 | CASSLTGSENQPQHF | TGTGCCAGCAGTTTAACAGGGAGTGAGAATCAGCCCCAGCATTTT
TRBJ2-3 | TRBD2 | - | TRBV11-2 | CASSSGGSTDTQYF | TGTGCCAGCAGCTCGGGGGGTAGCACAGATACGCAGTATTTT
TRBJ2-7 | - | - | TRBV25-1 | CASSEPTGKSYYEQYF | TGTGCCAGCAGTGAACCCACAGGGAAATCCTACTACGAGCAGTACTTC
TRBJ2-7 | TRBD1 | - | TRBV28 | CASRGQGARPEQYF | TGTGCCAGCAGGGGGCAGGGGGCGCGACCCGAGCAGTACTTC
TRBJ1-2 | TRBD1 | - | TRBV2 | CASRQGTGPYGYTF | TGTGCCAGCAGGCAAGGGACAGGCCCCTATGGCTACACCTTC
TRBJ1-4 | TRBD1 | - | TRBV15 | CATSSPGQPNEKLFF | TGTGCCACCAGCAGTCCGGGACAGCCTAATGAAAAACTGTTTTTT